This T cell receptor (beta chain) was captured by sequencing in a study of cytomegalovirus exposure and HLA in healthy donors. Study-level information: In terms of ancestry, the Caucasian-associated cluster contained about 81% of the roughly 400 genotyped donors.

Germline CDR1 is SGHDT and CDR2 is YYEEEE. CDR3 length: 14 residues. Trimming took 6 bases from V and 2 from J, leaving 15 bases between them. PCR was performed using 60 Vbeta and 13 Jbeta primers. The method was immunoSEQ multiplex PCR; TCRdb's version includes in-frame clones alone and lacks a portion of them. In the table there are fewer than 200,000 clones, about 81% of which are singletons. This clone has only a few counts. Its target is unknown. Study findings and constraints: The listing of roughly 160 TCR beta chains classed them as cytomegalovirus-associated. Certain sequence variants were highly shared and formed a cluster, and this cluster was likely a sequencing artifact. The authors reported that TCR beta sequences could predict HLA-A and HLA-B alleles. These predictions were accurate for most subjects in the first cohort.

V and J are TRBV5-6 and TRBJ2-7, with D perhaps TRBD2 (5 bases). This sequence was found in a girl between 5 and 17 years old in good health and CMV-seropositive. Sequencing was performed on PBMCs. CDR3 amino acids: CASTRLGETYEQYF. The DNA of the CDR3 is TGTGCCAGCACCCGTCTCGGGGAGACCTACGAGCAGTACTTC.